The clone carrying this T cell receptor beta chain was picked up a small number of times. Its specificity is not known. The data derive from a study of memory CD4+ T cells and cytomegalovirus serostatus. The CDR3 runs to 14 residues. Trimming left V 3 bases short and J 2 bases short, with 12 bases between. Germline CDR1 reads SGHRS; CDR2 reads YFSETQ. Study outcomes and limitations: Suggested: most of the CMV-linked TCR signature lies in CD4+ memory cells.

Profiling relied on immunoSEQ multiplex PCR, and the TCRdb table lists in-frame clones only, not all of them. Among 30,000 to 40,000 clones listed, over 65% were seen once. The sort gate was single viable CD3+CD4+CD8-CD45RO+ cells for memory CD4+ T cells. The clonotype originates from an adult in good health and CMV-seronegative. V and J are TRBV5-1 and TRBJ2-7; either TRBD1 or TRBD2 may supply D (6 bases each). The sequenced sample consisted of memory CD4+ T cells from blood. CDR3 DNA: TGCGCCAGCAGCTACAGGGCGGGGACCTACGAGCAGTACTTC. As protein: CASSYRAGTYEQYF.